The clone carrying this T cell receptor (beta chain) was detected only a few times. Its specificity is not known. The sample originates from a study of identical twins. Study results and caveats: Out-of-frame beta sequences exhibited a weaker degree of excess twin sharing. Out-of-frame sharing of TCR alpha in monozygotic twins was underestimated by models. Reduced insertions were recorded for abundant cord blood beta clonotypes, with no such pattern in memory repertoires.

Template switching supplied a universal primer site; unique molecular identifiers were carried on the cDNA. TCRdb called the 5' RACE reads again in MiXCR, with one record for every CDR3 protein. The sample comprises 700,000 or so distinct CDR3 sequences, less than 10% of which are singletons, and about 0.98% rests with the top ten. CDR1 SGHAT and CDR2 FQNNGV come from the germline V gene. Trimming shortened V by 2 bases and J by 4 bases, and 7 bases separated the two germline ends. The CDR3 spans 13 residues. This same sample was also part of a study on yellow fever vaccine responses in identical twins.

Sequenced: PBMCs. The gene calls are TRBV11-2 and TRBJ2-3; the D is unclear. The TCR was taken from a woman in her late teens or twenties in good health. The CDR3 DNA reads as TGTGCCAGCAGCTTAATTCGCCCAGATACGCAGTATTTT. Amino acids: CASSLIRPDTQYF.